The rows below give T cell receptor beta chains drawn from one sample of a study of cytomegalovirus exposure and HLA in healthy donors. Method: immunoSEQ multiplex PCR; TCRdb's copy keeps in-frame clones and lacks some. The top ten clones hold about 3.9% of a sample with 75,000 to 95,000 clones, around 69% of them seen once. Input material: PBMCs. The source of these receptors is a man aged 25 to 40 in good health and CMV-seronegative. CDR3s include the opening cysteine and the closing phenylalanine or tryptophan. The D gene is left open where the match is weak.

cdr3_aa d_call v_call
CASSLYGVREETQYF NA TRBV7-2
CASSLVRQGAYGYTF TRBD1 TRBV7-2
CASSYSVGELFF NA TRBV6-5
CASSLRGGGANVLTF NA TRBV5-5
CASSRGGAQQETQYF TRBD2 TRBV5-4
CASSQVGGVYGYTF NA TRBV14
CSVVQGDGYGYTF TRBD1 TRBV29-1
CASSISAGLAGGFGTGELFF TRBD2 TRBV19
CASSYDRGRAFF TRBD1 TRBV25-1
CASSWDRYQETQYF TRBD1 TRBV5-4
CASSPRTGVPGTQYF TRBD1 TRBV27
CASSKGLANEQYF TRBD2 TRBV4-1
CASRSTGGTDTQYF TRBD1 TRBV19
CASKTSGSNTGELFF TRBD2 TRBV28
CAISDPDSYEQYF NA TRBV10-3
CASSLGQASNYGYTF NA TRBV7-9
CASSSDSYEQYF NA TRBV5-4
CASRGQSTDTQYF TRBD1 TRBV2
CASSQDRASEAFF TRBD1 TRBV7-3
CAWRGERFTDTQYF NA TRBV30
CASSFGGSKTQYF NA TRBV7-2
CASSIRTSGTRFSSYNEQFF TRBD2 TRBV19
CASSVSYSNSYEQYF NA TRBV9
CASSEIADQETQYF NA TRBV6-5
CASSILTQGYYGYTF NA TRBV6-1
CASTWTGGLDEQFF TRBD1 TRBV7-2
CASSLEGQIPYEQYF TRBD1 TRBV7-2
CASSQDTGSSYEQYF NA TRBV4-1